Shown below are 4 T cell receptor beta chains from a single sample sequenced in a study of blood T cell repertoires in COVID-19. TCRdb's table, derived via immunoSEQ multiplex PCR, lists solely in-frame clones and lacks some. The data hold about 260,000 clones, with 80% to 90% observed a single time. Sequenced sample: peripheral blood. Every receptor here comes from a woman between 70 and 85 years old with COVID-19, enrolled during active disease.

The chain is built from TRBV5-8 and TRBJ1-2, with TRBD1 as a possible D gene (5 bases). This CDR3 has 14 residues. Germline CDR1 SGHTS, CDR2 YDEGEE. V was cut by 0 bases and J by 4 bases, with 10 bases left in between. The CDR3 here is CASSLVTGSYGYTF. CDR3 DNA sequence: TGTGCCAGCAGCTTGGTAACAGGCAGCTATGGCTACACCTTC.

The chain joins TRBV30 to TRBJ1-2; 8 bases fit TRBD1. The germline V gene encodes CDR1 GTSNPN and CDR2 SVGIG (reference sequence). The trim removed 1 base at V and 4 bases at J, leaving 8 bases unmatched. The CDR3 consists of 15 residues. The CDR3 here is CAWSGTGTGSYGYTF. The DNA for the CDR3 is TGTGCCTGGAGTGGGACCGGGACAGGAAGCTATGGCTACACCTTC.

The rearrangement links TRBV18 to TRBJ1-5; D unresolved. The CDR3 runs to 13 residues. Trimming shortened V by 3 bases and J by 4 bases, and 7 bases separated the two germline ends. Germline V gene sequence: CDR1 KGHSH, CDR2 LQKENI. CDR3 in amino acids: CASSPGVNQPQHF. DNA of the CDR3: TGTGCCAGCTCACCGGGAGTTAATCAGCCCCAGCATTTT.

The gene calls are TRBV6-5 and TRBJ1-4; possible D gene TRBD1, 6 bases. Per germline, CDR1 MNHEY and CDR2 SVGAGI. V dropped 6 bases and J dropped 8 bases, with 16 bases sitting between them. The CDR3 is made up of 14 amino acids. CDR3 loop: CASRPQGYGEKLFF. As DNA, the CDR3 is TGTGCCAGCAGGCCTCAGGGGTATGGGGAAAAACTGTTTTTT.